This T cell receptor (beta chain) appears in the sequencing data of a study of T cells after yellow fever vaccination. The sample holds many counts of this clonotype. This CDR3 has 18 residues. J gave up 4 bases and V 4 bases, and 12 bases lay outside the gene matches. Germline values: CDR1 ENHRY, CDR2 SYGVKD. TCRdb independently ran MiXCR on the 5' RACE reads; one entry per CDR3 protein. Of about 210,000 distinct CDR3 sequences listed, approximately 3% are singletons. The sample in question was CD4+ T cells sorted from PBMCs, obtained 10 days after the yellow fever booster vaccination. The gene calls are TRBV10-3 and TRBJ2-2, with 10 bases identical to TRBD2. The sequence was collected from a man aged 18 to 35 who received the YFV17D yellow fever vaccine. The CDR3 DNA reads TGTGCCATCAGTGGAACCCGTAGACTAGCGGGTATCACCGGGGAGCTGTTTTTT. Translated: CAISGTRRLAGITGELFF.